One and the same sample provided the 29 T cell receptor beta chains below, sequenced in a study of human T cells and chemical hapten exposure. Each CDR3 protein is one row after TCRdb ran MiXCR on the RACE reads. This sample has over 300,000 distinct CDR3 sequences, with 4.5% to 5.5% found just once. Time point reported: pre-sensitization, week 0. Noted treatment: therapeutic diphenylcyclopropenone sensitization with weekly scalp DPC. The sample here was whole blood, taken in connection with sensitization to the hapten diphenylcyclopropenone (DPC). The receptors here all came from a woman between 50 and 59 years old with alopecia areata. Some clones in this sample may be carry-over from other donors' samples.

This clonotype was seen ten or more times. CDR3 sequence reads: CASSLAGGQFF. The CDR3 DNA reads as TGTGCCAGCAGCTTAGCCGGGGGACAGTTCTTC. This chain links TRBV11-2 with TRBJ2-1; possibly TRBD2 for D (6 bases). The CDR3 has 11 amino acids. V lost 1 base, J lost 13 bases, and 8 bases lay in between. Germline-derived CDR1 and CDR2 are SGHAT and FQNNGV.

The rearrangement links TRBV6-6 to TRBJ1-5; D may be TRBD1 (5 bases). V was shortened by 4 bases and J by 2 bases, with 15 bases between the two germline ends. From germline, CDR1 is MNHNY and CDR2 SVGAGI (reference sequence). The CDR3 is made up of 16 amino acids. Here the CDR3 DNA reads TGTGCCAGCAGTTCGGTGGGACTGACTGGCAATCAGCCCCAGCATTTT. It is translated as CASSSVGLTGNQPQHF.

The sample holds a few counts of this clonotype. The gene calls are TRBV27 and TRBJ1-5; D gene ambiguous. V lost 3 bases, J lost 3 bases, and 12 bases lay in between. The CDR3 has 15 residues. CDR1 is MNHEY, CDR2 SMNVEV, per germline (reference sequence). CDR3 protein: CASSLVLGYNQPQHF. DNA of the CDR3: TGTGCCAGCAGTTTGGTACTAGGCTACAATCAGCCCCAGCATTTT.

There are a few counts of this clonotype. This chain connects TRBV7-6 to TRBJ2-3, with 13 positions matching TRBD2. This CDR3 has 21 residues. The germline gives CDR1 SGHVS, CDR2 FNYEAQ. V lost 1 base to trimming and J lost 2 bases; unmatched junction nucleotides: 15. CDR3 protein: CASSLGAGLAGVSPYTDTQYF. In nucleotides, the CDR3 is TGTGCCAGCAGCTTAGGTGCAGGACTAGCGGGAGTTTCCCCCTACACAGATACGCAGTATTTT.

Many counts were recorded for this clonotype. The V gene is TRBV6-5, the J gene TRBJ2-2; 8 nucleotides line up with TRBD2. V lost 9 bases to trimming and J lost 5 bases; unmatched junction nucleotides: 14. Germline V CDR1 and CDR2: MNHEY, SVGAGI. CDR3 length equals 16 residues. CDR3 residues: CASRTPAGAGTGELFF. The CDR3 bases are TGTGCCAGTCGCACGCCAGCGGGGGCGGGGACCGGGGAGCTGTTTTTT.

This clonotype was seen at least ten times. The chain uses TRBV3-1 and TRBJ2-1; 7 bases agree with TRBD1. The CDR3 length is 15 residues. CDR1 and CDR2 (germline): LGHDT, YNNKEL (reference sequence). Trimming at V came to 4 bases and at J to 5 bases, leaving 8 bases not matched to a gene. For the CDR3, the DNA is TGTGCCAGCAGCCGTTCCGGGACAGAAGACAATGAGCAGTTCTTC. Translating gives CASSRSGTEDNEQFF.

The chain employs TRBV15 and TRBJ2-5; a weak D match, TRBD1 (6 bases). This CDR3 contains 14 residues. Trimming cost V 0 bases and J 1 base, with 6 bases left between them. From germline, CDR1 is LNHNV and CDR2 YYDKDF (reference sequence). CDR3 region: CATSREGGQETQYF. The CDR3 DNA reads TGTGCCACCAGCAGAGAAGGGGGCCAAGAGACCCAGTACTTC.

This clonotype was counted a few times. CDR3 loop: CASSNPRTGPSTDTQYF. CDR3 nucleotides: TGTGCCAGCAGCAACCCCCGGACAGGGCCCTCCACAGATACGCAGTATTTT. The genes are TRBV11-2 and TRBJ2-3, with TRBD1 matching over 8 bases. The CDR3 extends over 17 amino acids. V was clipped by 5 bases and J by 2 bases; unmatched bases: 12. Germline lookup yields CDR1 SGHAT and CDR2 FQNNGV.

This clonotype was seen a handful of times. V gene TRBV7-3 combines with J gene TRBJ2-3; D call uncertain. This CDR3 spans 12 amino acids. Germline CDR1 is SGHTA and CDR2 is FQGTGA. The germline V and J ends were trimmed by 5 bases and 6 bases, with 9 bases remaining between them. The CDR3 region has the DNA TGTGCCAGCAGCGCAAGCAAGGATACGCAGTATTTT. Amino acid sequence: CASSASKDTQYF.

This clonotype was seen ten or more times. The chain uses TRBV5-1 and TRBJ2-3; no definite D call. Germline values: CDR1 SGHRS, CDR2 YFSETQ. V was cut by 0 bases and J by 2 bases, with 7 bases left in between. The CDR3 contains 14 residues. CDR3 coding DNA: TGCGCCAGCAGCTTGGAGGTACCCACAGATACGCAGTATTTT. This gives the protein CASSLEVPTDTQYF.

At least ten counts were recorded for this clonotype. The chain has TRBV25-1 and TRBJ1-2, with 9 bases fitting TRBD1. The CDR3 covers 14 residues. The ends lost 3 bases at V and 7 bases at J; junction bases unmatched: 6. Germline assignment: CDR1 MGHDK and CDR2 SYGVNS. For the CDR3, the DNA is TGTGCCAGCAGTGAGCCGGGACAGGGCTTTGGCTACACCTTC. Protein product: CASSEPGQGFGYTF.

This rearrangement joins TRBV20-1 to TRBJ2-1; no clear D. Deletions cut 2 bases from V and 10 bases from J, with 24 bases between. In germline, CDR1 is DFQATT, CDR2 SNEGSKA (reference sequence). This CDR3 comprises 16 residues. The CDR3 region has the DNA TGCAGTGCTAGATTGTATACGGGTCACCCTAAAGGGGAGCAGTTCTTC. Translating gives CSARLYTGHPKGEQFF.

This clonotype was detected only a few times. The J gene is TRBJ2-2, the V gene TRBV30; D is unclear. The CDR3 spans 16 residues. V was trimmed by 4 bases and J by 1 base, leaving 16 bases between them. Germline loops: CDR1 GTSNPN, CDR2 SVGIG (reference sequence). For the CDR3, the DNA is TGTGCCTGGACAAGAGGAAGACTGAGGAACACCGGGGAGCTGTTTTTT. This sequence encodes CAWTRGRLRNTGELFF.

This clonotype was found many times. This rearrangement joins TRBV6-2 or TRBV6-3 to TRBJ1-1; D ambiguous. Between the trimmed V and J ends, which lost 3 bases and 0 bases, there was a span of 2 bases. Germline assignment: CDR1 MNHEY and CDR2 SVGEGT. This CDR3 has 12 residues. Written as DNA, the CDR3 is TGTGCCAGCAGTTATGTGAACACTGAAGCTTTCTTT. Translated: CASSYVNTEAFF.

This clonotype was seen only a few times. This chain connects TRBV20-1 to TRBJ2-3; D possibly uses TRBD1 or TRBD2 (5 bases each). The germline V and J ends were trimmed by 4 bases and 6 bases, with 17 bases remaining between them. The CDR3 totals 14 residues. From germline, CDR1 is DFQATT and CDR2 SNEGSKA (reference sequence). In DNA form, the CDR3 reads TGCAGTGCTATCTTGGCTAGCTGGGGCGATACGCAGTATTTT. Its translation is CSAILASWGDTQYF.

This clonotype appeared many times. This rearrangement joins TRBV12-3 or TRBV12-4 to TRBJ1-2; TRBD1 might be the D (6 bases). V lost 5 bases, J lost 7 bases, and 17 bases lay in between. The CDR3 is 14 amino acids. In DNA, the CDR3 is TGTGCCAGCAGTAGACAGGAAAGTTACTCTGGCTACACCTTC. Residues: CASSRQESYSGYTF.

The rearrangement joins TRBV24-1 to TRBJ2-1, with D perhaps matching TRBD1 or TRBD2 (5 bases each). CDR1 and CDR2 from the germline V gene are KGHDR and SFDVKD. Trimming pared 4 bases from V and 6 bases from J, leaving 15 bases between. This CDR3 is 15 amino acids long. The CDR3 region has the DNA TGTGCCACCAGTGAGCGACTGGGACGAATCAATGAGCAGTTCTTC. It translates to CATSERLGRINEQFF.

The chain joins TRBV5-5 to TRBJ2-5; 9 bases align to TRBD2. The V gene end was trimmed by 4 bases and the J gene end by 2 bases; junction bases not matched to a gene: 6. Germline V gives CDR1 SGHKS, CDR2 YYEKEE (reference sequence). This CDR3 has 15 amino acids. CDR3 amino acids: CASSPAGGGQETQYF. The CDR3 region has the DNA TGTGCCAGCAGCCCAGCGGGGGGTGGACAAGAGACCCAGTACTTC.

The table lists this clonotype with many counts. The chain uses TRBV7-2 and TRBJ1-1; D is perhaps TRBD1 (6 bases). The V end was cut by 5 bases, the J end by 0 bases, with 13 bases between. Germline loops: CDR1 SGHTA, CDR2 FQGNSA. The CDR3 is made up of 15 amino acids. CDR3 sequence: CASSPDGGMNTEAFF. CDR3 in DNA: TGTGCCAGCAGCCCAGACGGGGGCATGAACACTGAAGCTTTCTTT.

The chain combines TRBV27 with TRBJ1-1; D unclear. Trimming removed 3 bases from V and 1 base from J, with 6 bases in between. Looked up from germline, CDR1 is MNHEY and CDR2 is SMNVEV (reference sequence). The CDR3 loop spans 13 amino acids. In nucleotides, the CDR3 is TGTGCCAGCAGTTTTTACGGGAACACTGAAGCTTTCTTT. This codes for CASSFYGNTEAFF.

This clonotype was counted between two and nine times. V usage is TRBV6-5 and J usage is TRBJ2-1, with D tentatively TRBD1 or TRBD2 (5 bases each). The CDR3 contains 13 residues. The germline V gene has CDR1 MNHEY and CDR2 SVGAGI. V lost 3 bases, J lost 9 bases, and 12 bases lay in between. The CDR3 protein is CASSYVRDGEQFF. Written as DNA, the CDR3 is TGTGCCAGCAGTTATGTAAGGGACGGTGAGCAGTTCTTC.

This clonotype was observed many times. The chain carries TRBV6-6 and TRBJ2-1; 7 bases are a match to TRBD2. Per germline, CDR1 MNHNY and CDR2 SVGAGI (reference sequence). V shed 2 bases and J 7 bases; nucleotides not matched to a gene: 8. The CDR3 loop spans 15 amino acids. The CDR3 sequence: CASSYGLGRGNEQFF. For the CDR3, the DNA is TGTGCCAGCAGTTACGGACTAGGAAGGGGAAATGAGCAGTTCTTC.

This clonotype was detected many times. The chain joins TRBV5-1 to TRBJ2-1; D may correspond to TRBD1 or TRBD2 (5 bases each). Germline lookup yields CDR1 SGHRS and CDR2 YFSETQ. V lost 4 bases to trimming and J lost 1 base, with 15 bases between them. The length of the CDR3 is 16 residues. The CDR3 region has the DNA TGCGCCAGCAGCCGAACCGGGACGGAATCCTACAATGAGCAGTTCTTC. Protein product: CASSRTGTESYNEQFF.

This clonotype was recorded many times. This chain uses TRBV28 with TRBJ2-4, with 10 bases aligning to TRBD1. The junction had 5 bases not matched to a gene; V was cut back by 3 bases and J by 6 bases. The CDR3 runs to 15 residues. Germline values: CDR1 MDHEN, CDR2 SYDVKM. CDR3: CASSFTGTGVNIQYF. The CDR3 nucleotides are TGTGCCAGCAGTTTTACCGGGACAGGGGTAAACATTCAGTACTTC.

This clonotype showed up just a few times. The CDR3 DNA is TGTGCCAGCAGTTTGTGGTGGACAGGGGATTCACCCCTCCACTTT. Amino acids: CASSLWWTGDSPLHF. This chain uses TRBV27 with TRBJ1-6, with TRBD1 identical over 9 bases. The V and J ends lost 3 bases and 8 bases, in that order; junction bases with no gene match: 5. CDR3 size: 15 residues. Germline lookup yields CDR1 MNHEY and CDR2 SMNVEV (reference sequence).

This clonotype was seen more than once but under ten times. The CDR3 bases are TGCAGTGCTAGTCGGGGGGACCAGCCCCAGCATTTT. Translating gives CSASRGDQPQHF. V and J are TRBV20-1 and TRBJ1-5; D perhaps matches TRBD1 (5 bases). The V gene lost 3 bases and the J gene lost 7 bases, with 10 bases spanning the gap. Per germline, CDR1 DFQATT and CDR2 SNEGSKA (reference sequence). The CDR3 spans 12 residues.

This clonotype appeared a few times. J is TRBJ2-5 and V is TRBV6-6; 9 nucleotides line up with TRBD2. Unmatched junction bases numbered 6, after V lost 0 bases and J lost 1 base. Germline CDR1 and CDR2: MNHNY and SVGAGI (reference sequence). The CDR3 runs 17 residues. CDR3 residues: CASSYSHERGAQETQYF. CDR3 bases: TGTGCCAGCAGTTACTCGCATGAGCGGGGGGCCCAAGAGACCCAGTACTTC.

This clonotype was seen a handful of times. The rearrangement uses TRBV5-1 and TRBJ2-5, with 9 bases lining up with TRBD1. This CDR3 contains 17 residues. Germline CDR1 SGHRS, CDR2 YFSETQ. J gave up 4 bases and V 4 bases, and 14 bases lay outside the gene matches. CDR3 bases: TGCGCCAGCAGCCTAACCGGGACAGGGTATGAATTAGAGACCCAGTACTTC. It is translated as CASSLTGTGYELETQYF.

This clonotype was detected ten times or more. The rearrangement links TRBV20-1 to TRBJ2-2; D perhaps matches TRBD2 (5 bases). The CDR3 is 16 residues long. Trimming pared 3 bases from V and 6 bases from J, leaving 20 bases between. Germline V gene lookup returns CDR1 DFQATT and CDR2 SNEGSKA (reference sequence). CDR3 protein: CSASVPDSGLSGELFF. The CDR3 DNA reads as TGCAGTGCTAGCGTCCCGGACTCGGGTCTCTCCGGGGAGCTGTTTTTT.